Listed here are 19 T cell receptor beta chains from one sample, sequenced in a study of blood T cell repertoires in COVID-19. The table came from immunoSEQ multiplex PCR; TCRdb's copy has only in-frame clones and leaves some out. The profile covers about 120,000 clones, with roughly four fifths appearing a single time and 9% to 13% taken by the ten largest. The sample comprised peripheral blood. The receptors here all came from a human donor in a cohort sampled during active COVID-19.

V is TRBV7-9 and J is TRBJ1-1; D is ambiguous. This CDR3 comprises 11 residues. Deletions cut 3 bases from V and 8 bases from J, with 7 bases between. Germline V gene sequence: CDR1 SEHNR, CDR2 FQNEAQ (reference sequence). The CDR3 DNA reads TGTGCCAGCAGCTTGACTCTGGAAGCTTTCTTT. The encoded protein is CASSLTLEAFF.

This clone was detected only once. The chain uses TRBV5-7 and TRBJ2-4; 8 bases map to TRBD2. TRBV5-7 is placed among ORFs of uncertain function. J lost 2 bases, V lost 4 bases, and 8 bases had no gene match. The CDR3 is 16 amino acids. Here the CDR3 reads CASSLLAGSPKNIQYF. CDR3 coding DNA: TGTGCCAGCAGCCTATTAGCGGGGAGCCCCAAAAACATTCAGTACTTC.

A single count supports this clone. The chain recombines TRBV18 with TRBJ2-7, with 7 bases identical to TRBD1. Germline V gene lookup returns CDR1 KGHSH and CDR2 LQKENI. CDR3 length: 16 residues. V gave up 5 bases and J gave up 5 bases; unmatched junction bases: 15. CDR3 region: CASSSFRQGNADEQYF. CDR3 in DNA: TGTGCCAGCTCATCCTTCAGACAGGGAAATGCGGACGAGCAGTACTTC.

In nucleotides, the CDR3 is TGTGCCAGCAGCCAATACAGTGAGCAGTACTTC. As protein: CASSQYSEQYF. The rearrangement links TRBV11-2 to TRBJ2-7; D is undetermined. CDR3 length: 11 amino acids. Trimming took off 5 bases at V and 7 bases at J, with 9 bases between the two ends. The germline V gene has CDR1 SGHAT and CDR2 FQNNGV. The full variable domain, with the rest looked up from reference TRBV11-2 and TRBJ2-7, is EAGVAQSPRYKIIEKRQSVAFWCNPISGHATLYWYQQILGQGPKLLIQFQNNGVVDDSQLPKDRFSAERLKGVDSTLKIQPAKLEDSAVYLCASSQYSEQYFGPGTRLTVT.

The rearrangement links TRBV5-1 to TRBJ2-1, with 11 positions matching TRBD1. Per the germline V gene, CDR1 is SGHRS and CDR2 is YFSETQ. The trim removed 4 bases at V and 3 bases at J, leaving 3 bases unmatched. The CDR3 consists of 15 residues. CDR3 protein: CASSQGTGGYNEQFF. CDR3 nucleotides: TGCGCCAGCAGCCAAGGGACAGGGGGCTACAATGAGCAGTTCTTC.

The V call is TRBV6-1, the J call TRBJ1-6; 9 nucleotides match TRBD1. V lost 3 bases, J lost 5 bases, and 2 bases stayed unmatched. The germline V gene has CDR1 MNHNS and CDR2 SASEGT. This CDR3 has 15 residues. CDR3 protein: CASSDRTGDNSPLHF. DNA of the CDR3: TGTGCCAGCAGTGACAGGACAGGGGATAATTCACCCCTCCACTTT.

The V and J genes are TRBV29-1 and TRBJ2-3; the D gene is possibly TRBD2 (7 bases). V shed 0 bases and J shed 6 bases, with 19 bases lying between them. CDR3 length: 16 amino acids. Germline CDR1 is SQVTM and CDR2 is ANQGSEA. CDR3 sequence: CSVEDLPGGVPDTQYF. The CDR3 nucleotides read TGCAGCGTTGAAGATCTTCCGGGGGGCGTTCCTGATACGCAGTATTTT.

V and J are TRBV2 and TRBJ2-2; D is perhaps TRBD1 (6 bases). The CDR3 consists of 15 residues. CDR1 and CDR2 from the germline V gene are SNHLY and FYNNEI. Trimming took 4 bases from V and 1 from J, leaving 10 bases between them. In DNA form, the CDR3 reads TGTGCCAGCAGTGCTAACAGGGTGAACACCGGGGAGCTGTTTTTT. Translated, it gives CASSANRVNTGELFF.

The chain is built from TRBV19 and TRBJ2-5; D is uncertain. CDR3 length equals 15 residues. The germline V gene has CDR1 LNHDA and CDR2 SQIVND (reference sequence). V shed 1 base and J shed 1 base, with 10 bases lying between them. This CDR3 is CASSIGQVSQETQYF. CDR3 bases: TGTGCCAGTAGTATAGGTCAGGTGTCCCAAGAGACCCAGTACTTC.

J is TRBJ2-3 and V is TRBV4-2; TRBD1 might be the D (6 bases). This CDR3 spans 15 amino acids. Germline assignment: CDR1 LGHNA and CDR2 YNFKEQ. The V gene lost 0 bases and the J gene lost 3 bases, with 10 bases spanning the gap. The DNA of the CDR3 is TGTGCCAGCAGCCAAGAACAGAGGGGGACAGATACGCAGTATTTT. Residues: CASSQEQRGTDTQYF.

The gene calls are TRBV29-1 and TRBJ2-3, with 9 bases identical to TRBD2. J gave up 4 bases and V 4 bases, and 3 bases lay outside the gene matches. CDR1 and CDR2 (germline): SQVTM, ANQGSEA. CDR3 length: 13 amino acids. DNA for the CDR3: TGCAGCGTTGGCGGGGGGGCGGCAGATACGCAGTATTTT. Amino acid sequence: CSVGGGAADTQYF.

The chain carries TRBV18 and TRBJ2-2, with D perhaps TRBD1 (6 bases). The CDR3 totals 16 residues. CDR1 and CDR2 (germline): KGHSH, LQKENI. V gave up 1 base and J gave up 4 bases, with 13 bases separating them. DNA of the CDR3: TGTGCCAGCTCACCACGGGGGCCTTTAATCACCGGGGAGCTGTTTTTT. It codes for CASSPRGPLITGELFF. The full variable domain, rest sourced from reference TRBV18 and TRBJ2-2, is NAGVMQNPRHLVRRRGQEARLRCSPMKGHSHVYWYRQLPEEGLKFMVYLQKENIIDESGMPKERFSAEFPKEGPSILRIQQVVRGDSAAYFCASSPRGPLITGELFFGEGSRLTVL.

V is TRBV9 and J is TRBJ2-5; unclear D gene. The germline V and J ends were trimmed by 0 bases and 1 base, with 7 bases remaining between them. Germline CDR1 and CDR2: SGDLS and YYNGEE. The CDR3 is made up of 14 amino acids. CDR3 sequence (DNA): TGTGCCAGCAGCGTAGGGTCCAGCCAAGAGACCCAGTACTTC. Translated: CASSVGSSQETQYF. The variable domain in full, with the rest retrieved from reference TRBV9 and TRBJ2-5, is DSGVTQTPKHLITATGQRVTLRCSPRSGDLSVYWYQQSLDQGLQFLIQYYNGEERAKGNILERFSAQQFPDLHSELNLSSLELGDSALYFCASSVGSSQETQYFGPGTRLLVL.

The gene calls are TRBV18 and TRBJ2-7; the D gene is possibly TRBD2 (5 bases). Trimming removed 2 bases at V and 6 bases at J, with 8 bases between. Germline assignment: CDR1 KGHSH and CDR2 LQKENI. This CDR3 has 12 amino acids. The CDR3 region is CASSPTSSEQYF. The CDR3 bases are TGTGCCAGCTCACCAACTAGTTCCGAGCAGTACTTC.

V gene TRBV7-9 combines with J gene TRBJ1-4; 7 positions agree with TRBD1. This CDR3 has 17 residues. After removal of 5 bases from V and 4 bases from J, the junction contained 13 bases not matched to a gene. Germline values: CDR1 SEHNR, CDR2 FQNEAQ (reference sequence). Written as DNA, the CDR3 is TGTGCCAGCAGCGAAAACAGGGGAAGCACTATTAATGAAAAACTGTTTTTT. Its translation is CASSENRGSTINEKLFF. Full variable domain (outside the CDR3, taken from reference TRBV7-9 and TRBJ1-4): DTGVSQNPRHKITKRGQNVTFRCDPISEHNRLYWYRQTLGQGPEFLTYFQNEAQLEKSRLLSDRFSAERPKGSFSTLEIQRTEQGDSAMYLCASSENRGSTINEKLFFGSGTQLSVL.

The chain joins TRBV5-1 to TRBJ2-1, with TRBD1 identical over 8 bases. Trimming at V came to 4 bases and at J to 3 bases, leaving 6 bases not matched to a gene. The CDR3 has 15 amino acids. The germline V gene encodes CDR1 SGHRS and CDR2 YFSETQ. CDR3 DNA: TGCGCCAGCAGCCCACAGGGGGTGGGCTACAATGAGCAGTTCTTC. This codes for CASSPQGVGYNEQFF.

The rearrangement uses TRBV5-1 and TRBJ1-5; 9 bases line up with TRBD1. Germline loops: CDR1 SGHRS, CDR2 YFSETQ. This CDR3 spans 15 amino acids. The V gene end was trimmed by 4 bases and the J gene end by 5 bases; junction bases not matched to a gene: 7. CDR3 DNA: TGCGCCAGCAGCCCGGGACAGGGCAACCATCAGCCCCAGCATTTT. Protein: CASSPGQGNHQPQHF.

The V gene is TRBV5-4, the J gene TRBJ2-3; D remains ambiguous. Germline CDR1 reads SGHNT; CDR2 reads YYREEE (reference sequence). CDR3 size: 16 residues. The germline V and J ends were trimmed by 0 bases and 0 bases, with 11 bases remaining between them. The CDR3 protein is CASSLDPLTSTDTQYF. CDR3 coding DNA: TGTGCCAGCAGCTTGGACCCGCTCACTAGCACAGATACGCAGTATTTT.

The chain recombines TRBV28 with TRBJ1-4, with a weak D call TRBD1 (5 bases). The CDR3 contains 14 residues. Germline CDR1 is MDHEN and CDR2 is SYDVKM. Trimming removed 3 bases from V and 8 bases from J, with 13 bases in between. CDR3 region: CASSLGGAGEKLFF. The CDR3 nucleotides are TGTGCCAGCAGTTTGGGAGGGGCTGGCGAAAAACTGTTTTTT.